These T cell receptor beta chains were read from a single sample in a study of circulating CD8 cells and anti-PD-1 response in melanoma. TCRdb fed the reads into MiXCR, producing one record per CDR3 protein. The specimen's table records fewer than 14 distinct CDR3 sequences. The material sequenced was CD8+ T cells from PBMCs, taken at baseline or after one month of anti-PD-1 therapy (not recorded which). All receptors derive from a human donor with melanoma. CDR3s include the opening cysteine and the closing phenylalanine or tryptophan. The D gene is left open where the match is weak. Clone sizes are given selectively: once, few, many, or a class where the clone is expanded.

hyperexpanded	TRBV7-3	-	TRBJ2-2	CASGRKIGELFF	TGTGCCAGCGGTCGTAAGATCGGGGAGCTGTTTTTT
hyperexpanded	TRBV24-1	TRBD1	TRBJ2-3	CATPQGAKPDTQYF	TGTGCCACCCCGCAGGGGGCTAAACCAGATACGCAGTATTTT
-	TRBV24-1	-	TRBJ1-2	CATSDSDKPNYGYTF	TGTGCCACCAGTGATTCCGACAAGCCTAACTATGGCTACACCTTC
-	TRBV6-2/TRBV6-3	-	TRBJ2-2	CASSYNTGELFF	TGTGCCAGCAGTTACAACACCGGGGAGCTGTTTTTT
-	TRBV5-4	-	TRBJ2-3	CASSVRGASTDTQYF	TGTGCCAGCAGTGTTCGGGGGGCGAGCACAGATACGCAGTATTTT